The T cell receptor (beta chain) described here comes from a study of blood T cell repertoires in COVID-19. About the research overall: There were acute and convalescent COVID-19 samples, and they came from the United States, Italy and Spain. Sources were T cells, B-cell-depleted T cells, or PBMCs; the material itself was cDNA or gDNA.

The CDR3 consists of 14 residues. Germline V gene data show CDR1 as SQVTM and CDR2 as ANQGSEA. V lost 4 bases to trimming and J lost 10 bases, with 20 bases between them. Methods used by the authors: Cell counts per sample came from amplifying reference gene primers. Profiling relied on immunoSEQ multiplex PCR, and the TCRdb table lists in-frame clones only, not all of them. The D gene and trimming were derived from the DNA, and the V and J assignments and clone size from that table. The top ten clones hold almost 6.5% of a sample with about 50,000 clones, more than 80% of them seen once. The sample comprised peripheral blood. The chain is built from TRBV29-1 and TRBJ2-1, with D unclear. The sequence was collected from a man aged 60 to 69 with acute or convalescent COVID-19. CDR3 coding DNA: TGCAGCGTTGGTATGGGCCAGGTAAACCGGGAGCAGTTCTTC. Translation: CSVGMGQVNREQFF.